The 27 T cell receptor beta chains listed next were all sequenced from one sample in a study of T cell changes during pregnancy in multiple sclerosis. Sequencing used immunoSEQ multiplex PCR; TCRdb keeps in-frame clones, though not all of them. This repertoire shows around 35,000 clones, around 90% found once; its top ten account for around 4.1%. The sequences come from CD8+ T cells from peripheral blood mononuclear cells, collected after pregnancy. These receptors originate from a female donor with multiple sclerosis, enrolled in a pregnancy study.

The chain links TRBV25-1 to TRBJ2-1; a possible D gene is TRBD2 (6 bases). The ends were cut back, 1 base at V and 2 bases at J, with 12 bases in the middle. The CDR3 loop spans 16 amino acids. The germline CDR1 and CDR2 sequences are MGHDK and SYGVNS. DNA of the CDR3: TGTGCCAGCAGTGAATCGGTTAGCGGTCCCTACAATGAGCAGTTCTTC. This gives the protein CASSESVSGPYNEQFF.

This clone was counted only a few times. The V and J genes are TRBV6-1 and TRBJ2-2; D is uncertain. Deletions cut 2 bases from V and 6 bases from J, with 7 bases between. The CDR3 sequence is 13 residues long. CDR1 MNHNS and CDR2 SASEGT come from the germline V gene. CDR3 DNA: TGTGCCAGCAGTGAACGAGTTCCCGGGGAGCTGTTTTTT. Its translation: CASSERVPGELFF.

CDR3 DNA sequence: TGTGCCAGCAGCTTAGCTACGGTAGCCTACGAGCAGTACTTC. Translating it yields CASSLATVAYEQYF. The J gene is TRBJ2-7, the V gene TRBV11-2; D remains unclear. V was clipped by 1 base and J by 2 bases, with 9 bases between them. The CDR3 is 14 residues long. Germline V gene sequence: CDR1 SGHAT, CDR2 FQNNGV.

The CDR3 nucleotides read TGTGCCAGTAGTATGGGGGGAGATACGCAGTATTTT. Translated, it gives CASSMGGDTQYF. J is TRBJ2-3 and V is TRBV19, with D perhaps matching TRBD2 (6 bases). CDR3 length equals 12 residues. CDR1 and CDR2 from the germline V gene are LNHDA and SQIVND (reference sequence). Deletions cut 3 bases from V and 5 bases from J, with 6 bases between.

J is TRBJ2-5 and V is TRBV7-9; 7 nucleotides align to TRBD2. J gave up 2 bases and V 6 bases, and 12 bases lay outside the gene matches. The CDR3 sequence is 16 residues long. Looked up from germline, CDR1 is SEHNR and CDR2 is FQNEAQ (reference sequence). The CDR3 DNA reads TGTGCCAGCAGGGGGATTACGGGGGGAACTCAAGAGACCCAGTACTTC. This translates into CASRGITGGTQETQYF.

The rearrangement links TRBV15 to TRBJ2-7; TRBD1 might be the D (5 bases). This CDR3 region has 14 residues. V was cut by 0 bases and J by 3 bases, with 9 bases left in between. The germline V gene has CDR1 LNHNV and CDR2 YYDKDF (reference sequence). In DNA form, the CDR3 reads TGTGCCACCAGCAGAGATAGGGGTAACTACGAGCAGTACTTC. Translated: CATSRDRGNYEQYF.

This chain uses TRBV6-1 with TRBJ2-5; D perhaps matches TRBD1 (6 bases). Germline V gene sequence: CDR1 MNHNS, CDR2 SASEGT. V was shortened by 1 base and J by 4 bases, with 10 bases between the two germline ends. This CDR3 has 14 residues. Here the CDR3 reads CASSEGQEAETQYF. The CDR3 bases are TGTGCCAGCAGTGAAGGACAGGAAGCAGAGACCCAGTACTTC.

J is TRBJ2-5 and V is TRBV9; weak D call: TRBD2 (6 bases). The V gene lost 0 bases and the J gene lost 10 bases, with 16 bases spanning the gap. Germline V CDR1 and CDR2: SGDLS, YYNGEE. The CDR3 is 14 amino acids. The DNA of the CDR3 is TGTGCCAGCAGCGTAGGGGGATCCGGCGGGGACCAGTACTTC. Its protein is CASSVGGSGGDQYF.

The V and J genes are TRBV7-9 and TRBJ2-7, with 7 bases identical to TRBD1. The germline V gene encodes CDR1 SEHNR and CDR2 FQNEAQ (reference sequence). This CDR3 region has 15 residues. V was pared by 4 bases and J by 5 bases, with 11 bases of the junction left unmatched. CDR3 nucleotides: TGTGCCAGCAGCTACCGGGACAGAAGTTATGACGAGCAGTACTTC. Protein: CASSYRDRSYDEQYF.

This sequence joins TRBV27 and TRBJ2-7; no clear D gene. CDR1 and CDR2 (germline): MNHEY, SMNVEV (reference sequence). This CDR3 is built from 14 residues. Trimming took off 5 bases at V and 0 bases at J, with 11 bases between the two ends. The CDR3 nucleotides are TGTGCCAGCAGTACCCCTACGAGCTCCTACGAGCAGTACTTC. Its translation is CASSTPTSSYEQYF.

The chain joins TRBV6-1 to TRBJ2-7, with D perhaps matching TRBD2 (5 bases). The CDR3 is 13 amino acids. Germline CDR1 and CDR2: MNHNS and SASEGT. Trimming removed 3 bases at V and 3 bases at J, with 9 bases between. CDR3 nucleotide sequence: TGTGCCAGCAGTGATGAGGGCTACTACGAGCAGTACTTC. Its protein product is CASSDEGYYEQYF.

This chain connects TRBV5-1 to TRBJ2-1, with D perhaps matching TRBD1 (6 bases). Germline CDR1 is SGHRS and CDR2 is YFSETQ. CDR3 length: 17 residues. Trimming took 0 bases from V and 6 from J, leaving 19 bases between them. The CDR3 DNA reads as TGCGCCAGCAGCTTGGAACTTTCAGGGGCCCCATCCAATGAGCAGTTCTTC. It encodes CASSLELSGAPSNEQFF.

CDR3 region: CASRHPEGVNSPLHF. In nucleotides, the CDR3 is TGTGCCAGTAGACACCCAGAGGGAGTCAATTCACCCCTCCACTTT. The chain recombines TRBV19 with TRBJ1-6; no clear D. Between the trimmed V and J ends, which lost 6 bases and 7 bases, there was a span of 16 bases. Germline CDR1 is LNHDA and CDR2 is SQIVND (reference sequence). CDR3 length: 15 amino acids.

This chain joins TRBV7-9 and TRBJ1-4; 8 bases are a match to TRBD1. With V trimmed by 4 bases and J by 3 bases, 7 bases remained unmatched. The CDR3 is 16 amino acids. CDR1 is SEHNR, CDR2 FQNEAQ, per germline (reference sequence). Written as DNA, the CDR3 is TGTGCCAGCAGCTCCCCCCAGGGGGCTTCTAATGAAAAACTGTTTTTT. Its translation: CASSSPQGASNEKLFF.

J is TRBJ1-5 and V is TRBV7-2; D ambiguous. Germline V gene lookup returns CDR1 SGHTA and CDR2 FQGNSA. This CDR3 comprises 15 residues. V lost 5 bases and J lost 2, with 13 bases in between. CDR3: CASSPTFDGNQPQHF. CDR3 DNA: TGTGCCAGCAGCCCTACGTTTGATGGCAATCAGCCCCAGCATTTT.

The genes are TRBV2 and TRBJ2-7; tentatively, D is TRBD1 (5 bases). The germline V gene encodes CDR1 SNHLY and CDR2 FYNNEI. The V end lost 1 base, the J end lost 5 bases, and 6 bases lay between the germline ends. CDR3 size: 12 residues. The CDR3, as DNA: TGTGCCAGCAGTGAAGTAGGGGACGAGCAGTACTTC. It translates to CASSEVGDEQYF.

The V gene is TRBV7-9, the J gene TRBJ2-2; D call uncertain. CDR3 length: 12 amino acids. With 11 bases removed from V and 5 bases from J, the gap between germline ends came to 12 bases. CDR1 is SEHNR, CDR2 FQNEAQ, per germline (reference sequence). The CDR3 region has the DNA TGTGCCCAACTCCCCGGGACCGGGGAGCTGTTTTTT. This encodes CAQLPGTGELFF.

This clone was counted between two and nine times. Written as DNA, the CDR3 is TGTGCCAGCAGCTCCGGGACAGGGAGCCTCTATGGCTACACCTTC. Amino acids: CASSSGTGSLYGYTF. The rearrangement links TRBV5-6 to TRBJ1-2; 9 bases are a match to TRBD1. The CDR3 extends over 15 amino acids. Germline CDR1 reads SGHDT; CDR2 reads YYEEEE. V lost 3 bases and J lost 4; bases outside the gene matches: 7.

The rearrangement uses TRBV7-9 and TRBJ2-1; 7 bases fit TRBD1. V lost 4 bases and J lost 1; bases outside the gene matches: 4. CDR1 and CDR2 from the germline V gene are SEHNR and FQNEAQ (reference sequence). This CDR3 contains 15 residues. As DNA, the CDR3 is TGTGCCAGCAGCTCTGACAGGGATTCCTACAATGAGCAGTTCTTC. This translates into CASSSDRDSYNEQFF. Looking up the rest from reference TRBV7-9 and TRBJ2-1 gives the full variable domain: DTGVSQNPRHKITKRGQNVTFRCDPISEHNRLYWYRQTLGQGPEFLTYFQNEAQLEKSRLLSDRFSAERPKGSFSTLEIQRTEQGDSAMYLCASSSDRDSYNEQFFGPGTRLTVL.

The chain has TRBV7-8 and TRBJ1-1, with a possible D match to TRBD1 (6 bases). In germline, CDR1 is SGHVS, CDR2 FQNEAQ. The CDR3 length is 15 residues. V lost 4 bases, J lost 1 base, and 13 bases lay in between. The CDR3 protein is CASSYREGPNTEAFF. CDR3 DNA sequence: TGTGCCAGCAGCTACAGGGAAGGGCCGAACACTGAAGCTTTCTTT.

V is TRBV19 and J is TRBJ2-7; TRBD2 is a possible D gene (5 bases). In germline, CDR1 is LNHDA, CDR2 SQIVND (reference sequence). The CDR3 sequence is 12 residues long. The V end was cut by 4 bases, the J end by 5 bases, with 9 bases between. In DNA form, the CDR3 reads TGTGCCAGTAGTAAGAGAGGGAACGAGCAGTACTTC. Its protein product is CASSKRGNEQYF.

The CDR3 DNA is TGTGCCAGCAGCTTAGGGACAGGGGGCTTGTATGGAAACACCATATATTTT. As protein: CASSLGTGGLYGNTIYF. V is TRBV11-2 and J is TRBJ1-3, with 11 nucleotides matching TRBD1. The CDR3 length is 17 residues. Germline CDR1 is SGHAT and CDR2 is FQNNGV. With V trimmed by 1 base and J by 3 bases, 5 bases remained unmatched.

The CDR3 nucleotides are TGTGCCAGCAGCGAAACGGGGTACGAGCAGTACTTC. It specifies CASSETGYEQYF. The gene calls are TRBV6-1 and TRBJ2-7; TRBD2 is a possible D gene (5 bases). Per the germline V gene, CDR1 is MNHNS and CDR2 is SASEGT. There are 12 residues in the CDR3. With 6 bases removed from V and 4 bases from J, the gap between germline ends came to 10 bases.

The CDR3 here is CASVGGAAEQFF. DNA for the CDR3: TGTGCCAGCGTCGGGGGGGCCGCTGAGCAGTTCTTC. V gene TRBV27 combines with J gene TRBJ2-1; TRBD2 matches at 8 bases. CDR1 and CDR2 (germline): MNHEY, SMNVEV (reference sequence). The CDR3 length is 12 residues. Trimming took 8 bases from V and 9 from J; bases not matched to a gene: 6.

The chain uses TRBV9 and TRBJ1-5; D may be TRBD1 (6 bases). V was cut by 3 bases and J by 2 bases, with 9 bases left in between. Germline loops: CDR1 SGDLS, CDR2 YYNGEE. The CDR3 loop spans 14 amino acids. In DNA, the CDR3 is TGTGCCAGCAGCGCACAGGGTGGCAATCAGCCCCAGCATTTT. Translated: CASSAQGGNQPQHF.

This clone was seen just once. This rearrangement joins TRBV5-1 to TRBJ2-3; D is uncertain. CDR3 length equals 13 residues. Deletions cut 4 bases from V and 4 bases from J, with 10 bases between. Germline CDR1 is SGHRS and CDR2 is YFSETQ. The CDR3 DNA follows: TGCGCCAGCAGCAACCGAGTGGCAGATACGCAGTATTTT. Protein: CASSNRVADTQYF. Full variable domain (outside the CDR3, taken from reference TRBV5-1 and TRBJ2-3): KAGVTQTPRYLIKTRGQQVTLSCSPISGHRSVSWYQQTPGQGLQFLFEYFSETQRNKGNFPGRFSGRQFSNSRSEMNVSTLELGDSALYLCASSNRVADTQYFGPGTRLTVL.

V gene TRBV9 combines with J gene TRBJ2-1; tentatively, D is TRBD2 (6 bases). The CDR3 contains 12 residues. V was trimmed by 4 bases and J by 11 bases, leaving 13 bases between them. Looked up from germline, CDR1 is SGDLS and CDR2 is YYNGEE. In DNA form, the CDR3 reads TGTGCCAGCAGCCCGGGGGTCCCACAGCAGTTCTTC. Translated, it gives CASSPGVPQQFF.